This record looks at one T cell receptor (beta chain) sequence and its context. The germline CDR1 and CDR2 sequences are SGHTA and FQGTGA. The junction had 4 bases not matched to a gene; V was cut back by 4 bases and J by 4 bases. This CDR3 spans 14 amino acids. This entry is derived from a study of blood T cell repertoires in COVID-19. The assay was immunoSEQ multiplex PCR, and TCRdb's table has in-frame clones only and misses some. The sample yields some 400,000 clones, 87% seen once. Sequencing was carried out using peripheral blood. The TCR was taken from a woman aged 55-69 years with COVID-19, enrolled during active disease. The chain recombines TRBV7-3 with TRBJ1-2; TRBD1 agrees at 9 bases. CDR3 loop: CASSSPDRGYGYTF. As DNA, the CDR3 is TGTGCCAGCAGCTCTCCGGACAGGGGCTATGGCTACACCTTC.